Included here is one T cell receptor (beta chain) sequence, with context. The antigen remains undetermined. This table comes from immunoSEQ multiplex PCR, and its TCRdb copy is limited to in-frame clones, with some not included. The table has 65,000 to 75,000 clones, around 94% seen once; the top ten hold roughly 1.5%. These data belong to a study of cytomegalovirus exposure and HLA in healthy donors. Study observations and caveats: 150 or so TCR beta chains were listed as cytomegalovirus-associated.

Separate from the approximately 720-subject first cohort, the 120-subject validation cohort was the one that the donors belonged to. Trimming left V 7 bases short and J 1 base short, with 12 bases between. This CDR3 region has 14 residues. Germline loops: CDR1 MNHNY, CDR2 SVGAGI (reference sequence). The receptor's source is a man in his late teens or twenties in good health and CMV-seropositive. Sequenced sample: PBMCs. The genes are TRBV6-6 and TRBJ2-3; tentative D call: TRBD2 (5 bases). CDR3 protein: CASTGGFRTDTQYF. The CDR3 nucleotides read TGTGCCAGCACAGGCGGGTTCCGCACAGATACGCAGTATTTT.